One sample yielded the 9 T cell receptor beta chains listed below, sequenced in a study of T cell responses to AZD1222 COVID-19 vaccine. TCRdb keeps only in-frame clones here, not all; method: immunoSEQ multiplex PCR. The sample has 180,000 or so clones, 90% to 95% seen once. The material was peripheral blood, obtained 28 days after the second AZD1222 dose. The source is an adult who received the AZD1222 COVID-19 vaccine.

V usage is TRBV5-1 and J usage is TRBJ2-1; unclear D gene. V shed 5 bases and J shed 0 bases, with 18 bases lying between them. The germline V gene has CDR1 SGHRS and CDR2 YFSETQ. This CDR3 region has 17 residues. The CDR3 DNA reads TGCGCCAGCAGATGGGGTCGCCCATCCAGCTCCTACAATGAGCAGTTCTTC. It codes for CASRWGRPSSSYNEQFF.

V gene TRBV7-2 combines with J gene TRBJ2-5; 10 bases are shared with TRBD2. The length of the CDR3 is 16 residues. The J segment lost 4 bases and the V segment lost 1 base, leaving 6 bases of the junction unmatched. Germline V lookup: CDR1 SGHTA, CDR2 FQGNSA. DNA for the CDR3: TGTGCCAGCAGCTTAGAGACAGCGGGGGGGCCAGAGACCCAGTACTTC. This translates into CASSLETAGGPETQYF.

The V and J genes are TRBV3-1 (or the pseudogene TRBV3-2) and TRBJ1-4; D ambiguous. This CDR3 is 16 amino acids long. Trimming stripped 3 bases from V and 6 bases from J, with 17 bases between. Germline V gene data show CDR1 as LGHDT and CDR2 as YNNKEL (reference sequence). This CDR3 reads CASSQGGSILDEKLFF. CDR3 nucleotide sequence: TGTGCCAGCAGCCAGGGTGGGAGCATTCTGGATGAAAAACTGTTTTTT.

The rearrangement joins TRBV5-1 to TRBJ1-6; D is perhaps TRBD1 (5 bases). V shed 0 bases and J shed 7 bases, with 11 bases lying between them. The CDR3 runs to 15 residues. Germline V gene data show CDR1 as SGHRS and CDR2 as YFSETQ. CDR3: CASSLERWGNSPLHF. For the CDR3, the DNA is TGCGCCAGCAGCTTGGAACGGTGGGGGAATTCACCCCTCCACTTT.

The chain combines TRBV4-3 with TRBJ2-3; no definite D call. This CDR3 has 13 amino acids. Germline values: CDR1 LGHNA, CDR2 YSLEER. Trimming pared 0 bases from V and 5 bases from J, leaving 6 bases between. CDR3 DNA: TGCGCCAGCAGCCAAGACAGGCAAGATACGCAGTATTTT. Protein product: CASSQDRQDTQYF.

The chain carries TRBV3-1 (or the pseudogene TRBV3-2) and TRBJ1-2; tentatively, D is TRBD1 (5 bases). Germline CDR1 and CDR2: LGHDT and YNNKEL (reference sequence). Trimming stripped 1 base from V and 2 bases from J, with 8 bases between. The CDR3 contains 14 residues. CDR3 in amino acids: CASSQGPGNYGYTF. The CDR3 nucleotides are TGTGCCAGCAGCCAAGGCCCAGGGAACTATGGCTACACCTTC.

This chain connects TRBV3-1 (or the pseudogene TRBV3-2) to TRBJ2-7; D remains ambiguous. Germline-derived CDR1 and CDR2 are LGHDT and YNNKEL (reference sequence). The CDR3 covers 16 residues. Deletions cut 1 base from V and 5 bases from J, with 18 bases between. CDR3 region: CASSQAQVPGVDEQYF. In nucleotides, the CDR3 is TGTGCCAGCAGCCAAGCCCAAGTCCCCGGAGTCGACGAGCAGTACTTC.

The rearrangement uses TRBV7-9 and TRBJ1-1; D may be TRBD1 (6 bases). The CDR3 is made up of 14 amino acids. Germline V gives CDR1 SEHNR, CDR2 FQNEAQ (reference sequence). Trimming shortened V by 2 bases and J by 4 bases, and 11 bases separated the two germline ends. This chain's CDR3 is CASSLNQGGTEAFF. The CDR3 DNA reads TGTGCCAGCAGCTTAAATCAAGGGGGCACTGAAGCTTTCTTT.

The chain combines TRBV7-2 with TRBJ1-5, with D perhaps matching TRBD1 (6 bases). CDR1 and CDR2 (germline): SGHTA, FQGNSA. V gave up 5 bases and J gave up 5 bases, with 13 bases separating them. This CDR3 comprises 14 residues. The CDR3 spells CASSVQGADQPQHF. Written as DNA, the CDR3 is TGTGCCAGCAGCGTACAGGGTGCAGATCAGCCCCAGCATTTT.